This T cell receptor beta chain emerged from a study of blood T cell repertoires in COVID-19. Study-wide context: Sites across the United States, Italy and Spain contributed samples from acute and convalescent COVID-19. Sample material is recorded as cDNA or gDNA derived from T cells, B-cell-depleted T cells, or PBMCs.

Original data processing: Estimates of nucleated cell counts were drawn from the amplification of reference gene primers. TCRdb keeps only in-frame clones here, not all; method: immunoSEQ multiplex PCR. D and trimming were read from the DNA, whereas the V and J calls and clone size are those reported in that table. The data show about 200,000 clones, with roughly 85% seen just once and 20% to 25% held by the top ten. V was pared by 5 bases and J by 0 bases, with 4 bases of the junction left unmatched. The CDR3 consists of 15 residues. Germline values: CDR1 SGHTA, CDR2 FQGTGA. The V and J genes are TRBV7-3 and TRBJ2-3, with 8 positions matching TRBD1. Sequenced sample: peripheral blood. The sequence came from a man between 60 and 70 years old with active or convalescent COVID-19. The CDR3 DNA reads TGTGCCAGCAGCCTTGACAGGGGTAGCACAGATACGCAGTATTTT. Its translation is CASSLDRGSTDTQYF.